The 30 T cell receptor beta chains reported below all come from one sample, sequenced in a study of blood T cell repertoires in COVID-19. Clones were sequenced by immunoSEQ multiplex PCR, and TCRdb holds only the in-frame ones, with some missing. The sample has under 100,000 clones, approximately 86% seen once; the top ten hold around 3.1%. Sequenced: peripheral blood. These receptor sequences come from a man aged 45-65 years with acute or convalescent COVID-19.

CDR3 in amino acids: CASSFDGQGYGYTF. The CDR3 DNA sequence: TGTGCCAGCAGTTTTGACGGACAGGGGTATGGCTACACCTTC. V gene TRBV7-9 combines with J gene TRBJ1-2; 9 nucleotides agree with TRBD1. Looked up from germline, CDR1 is SEHNR and CDR2 is FQNEAQ (reference sequence). CDR3 length equals 14 residues. The V segment lost 6 bases and the J segment 5 bases; nucleotides outside the gene matches: 7.

The rearrangement uses TRBV7-9 and TRBJ1-4; 8 bases are a match to TRBD1. Germline V gene sequence: CDR1 SEHNR, CDR2 FQNEAQ (reference sequence). The CDR3 extends over 14 amino acids. V lost 6 bases, J lost 6 bases, and 6 bases stayed unmatched. CDR3 DNA: TGTGCCAGCAGAATACAGGGGGTAGATGAAAAACTGTTTTTT. It encodes CASRIQGVDEKLFF.

This clone occurred many times. The V gene is TRBV4-3, the J gene TRBJ1-1; possibly TRBD1 for D (5 bases). V was pared by 0 bases and J by 1 base, with 9 bases between. The germline gives CDR1 LGHNA, CDR2 YSLEER. CDR3 length equals 15 residues. This CDR3 reads CASSQEWGANTEAFF. In nucleotides, the CDR3 is TGCGCCAGCAGCCAAGAATGGGGCGCGAACACTGAAGCTTTCTTT.

V usage is TRBV5-6 and J usage is TRBJ1-2, with D unclear. Per germline, CDR1 SGHDT and CDR2 YYEEEE. CDR3 size: 16 residues. V lost 3 bases and J 0 bases, leaving 15 bases between the germline ends. The CDR3 nucleotides are TGTGCCAGCAGCTCTACCGCAGGCGCTCCTAACTATGGCTACACCTTC. It yields the protein CASSSTAGAPNYGYTF.

V gene TRBV12-3 or TRBV12-4 combines with J gene TRBJ2-5, with D perhaps TRBD1 (5 bases). The CDR3 sequence is 12 residues long. Trimming took off 6 bases at V and 4 bases at J, with 9 bases between the two ends. The CDR3 region has the DNA TGTGCCAGCAGGCAGGGAATAGAGACCCAGTACTTC. This gives the protein CASRQGIETQYF.

J is TRBJ2-3 and V is TRBV28; D possibly corresponds to TRBD1 (5 bases). V was clipped by 7 bases and J by 3 bases, with 17 bases between them. CDR3 length: 15 amino acids. The germline CDR1 and CDR2 sequences are MDHEN and SYDVKM. The CDR3 DNA reads TGTGCCAGCAAACTGTGGACATTGGGGACAGATACGCAGTATTTT. Translated: CASKLWTLGTDTQYF.

Of note for this clone: Other DNA variants within this sample encode the same CDR3. This chain joins TRBV7-2 and TRBJ2-7, with 8 bases aligning to TRBD1. The CDR3 runs to 15 residues. With V trimmed by 3 bases and J by 4 bases, 8 bases remained unmatched. Germline V CDR1 and CDR2: SGHTA, FQGNSA. The CDR3 region has the DNA TGTGCCAGCAGCTTGACCGGGACAGGAAGTTACGAGCAGTACTTC. This codes for CASSLTGTGSYEQYF.

The chain uses TRBV7-6 and TRBJ2-1, with a weak D call TRBD2 (5 bases). Deletions cut 2 bases from V and 11 bases from J, with 19 bases between. Per germline, CDR1 SGHVS and CDR2 FNYEAQ. CDR3 length equals 15 residues. CDR3 coding DNA: TGTGCCAGCAGCTTAAGCGGTGAAGTCGGGCGGAAGCAGTTCTTC. Amino acid sequence: CASSLSGEVGRKQFF.

The chain carries TRBV2 and TRBJ1-4, with D tentatively TRBD1 (6 bases). From germline, CDR1 is SNHLY and CDR2 FYNNEI. The CDR3 extends over 15 amino acids. With 6 bases removed from V and 3 bases from J, the gap between germline ends came to 14 bases. The CDR3 DNA reads TGTGCCAGCAGCCAAGAGGGGGTTCCTAATGAAAAACTGTTTTTT. This translates into CASSQEGVPNEKLFF.

The CDR3 bases are TGTGCCAGCCAGGGACTAGCGGGAGGAAGTACTCAGTACTTC. It codes for CASQGLAGGSTQYF. The chain is built from TRBV28 and TRBJ2-4, with 15 bases aligning to TRBD2. The CDR3 totals 14 residues. Germline CDR1 reads MDHEN; CDR2 reads SYDVKM. V lost 8 bases, J lost 12 bases, and 8 bases stayed unmatched.

There are many counts of this clone. The rearrangement uses TRBV2 and TRBJ2-2, with 9 bases aligning to TRBD2. The CDR3 is 17 residues long. J lost 6 bases, V lost 2 bases, and 10 bases had no gene match. Per germline, CDR1 SNHLY and CDR2 FYNNEI. CDR3 protein: CASSERVAGVSAGELFF. For the CDR3, the DNA is TGTGCCAGCAGTGAAAGGGTAGCGGGAGTTTCGGCCGGGGAGCTGTTTTTT.

The J gene is TRBJ2-7, the V gene TRBV6-5; D unclear. The CDR3 runs to 12 residues. Trimming stripped 5 bases from V and 3 bases from J, with 8 bases between. From germline, CDR1 is MNHEY and CDR2 SVGAGI. CDR3 sequence reads: CASSPGYYEQYF. Written as DNA, the CDR3 is TGTGCCAGCAGTCCCGGTTACTACGAGCAGTACTTC.

The chain joins TRBV16 to TRBJ2-3; tentative D call: TRBD2 (5 bases). The CDR3 loop spans 14 amino acids. Germline V gene data show CDR1 as KGHSY and CDR2 as FQNENV. V lost 4 bases and J 1 base, leaving 9 bases between the germline ends. CDR3 residues: CASSLIGGTDTQYF. In DNA form, the CDR3 reads TGTGCCAGCAGCCTAATCGGGGGCACAGATACGCAGTATTTT.

The J gene is TRBJ2-1, the V gene TRBV27; 8 bases fit TRBD1. Unmatched junction bases numbered 8, after V lost 5 bases and J lost 5 bases. This CDR3 is 15 amino acids long. CDR1 and CDR2 from the germline V gene are MNHEY and SMNVEV (reference sequence). The CDR3 DNA reads as TGTGCCAGCAGTCCCAAGGGACAGGATAACAATGAGCAGTTCTTC. Encoded protein: CASSPKGQDNNEQFF.

V is TRBV5-4 and J is TRBJ2-5; the match to TRBD1 covers 7 bases. Germline values: CDR1 SGHNT, CDR2 YYREEE (reference sequence). The CDR3 length is 14 residues. The trim removed 3 bases at V and 1 base at J, leaving 3 bases unmatched. As DNA, the CDR3 is TGTGCCAGCAGCTCCGGGACAGCCCAAGAGACCCAGTACTTC. Translated: CASSSGTAQETQYF.

The chain links TRBV27 to TRBJ1-1; D possibly corresponds to TRBD1 (5 bases). This CDR3 has 14 residues. From germline, CDR1 is MNHEY and CDR2 SMNVEV (reference sequence). V gave up 5 bases and J gave up 4 bases, with 14 bases separating them. Written as DNA, the CDR3 is TGTGCCAGCAGTCGTCTGGGGGGGGGCACTGAAGCTTTCTTT. This codes for CASSRLGGGTEAFF.

V usage is TRBV7-9 and J usage is TRBJ2-7; 10 bases fit TRBD1. The CDR3 consists of 15 residues. The V gene's germline CDR1 is SEHNR and CDR2 FQNEAQ (reference sequence). V dropped 6 bases and J dropped 2; count of bases not matched to a gene: 7. The CDR3 DNA reads as TGTGCCAGCAGTCCTTTGGACAGGGGGACCTACGAGCAGTACTTC. Its protein product is CASSPLDRGTYEQYF.

The chain carries TRBV6-5 and TRBJ2-7; TRBD2 agrees at 9 bases. V lost 7 bases, J lost 1 base, and 8 bases stayed unmatched. From germline, CDR1 is MNHEY and CDR2 SVGAGI. CDR3 length: 15 residues. The CDR3 DNA follows: TGTGCCAGCACCGATCTTACTAGCGGGTCCTACGAGCAGTACTTC. Translated: CASTDLTSGSYEQYF.

V gene TRBV5-1 combines with J gene TRBJ2-5, with 8 bases identical to TRBD2. Germline lookup yields CDR1 SGHRS and CDR2 YFSETQ. CDR3 length: 17 residues. Trimming at V came to 0 bases and at J to 4 bases, leaving 11 bases not matched to a gene. CDR3 residues: CASSLVRAGASPETQYF. For the CDR3, the DNA is TGCGCCAGCAGCTTGGTACGAGCGGGGGCCTCCCCAGAGACCCAGTACTTC.

This chain joins TRBV29-1 and TRBJ2-2; maybe TRBD2 (6 bases). The ends were cut back, 4 bases at V and 3 bases at J, with 12 bases in the middle. The germline CDR1 and CDR2 sequences are SQVTM and ANQGSEA. The CDR3 is 14 amino acids. The CDR3 sequence is CSVGGSGDTGELFF. Written as DNA, the CDR3 is TGCAGCGTTGGTGGATCGGGAGACACCGGGGAGCTGTTTTTT.

The gene calls are TRBV2 and TRBJ1-5; tentative D call: TRBD1 (6 bases). CDR1 is SNHLY and CDR2 is FYNNEI in the germline V gene. There are 15 residues in the CDR3. V was trimmed by 5 bases and J by 8 bases, leaving 19 bases between them. The CDR3 DNA is TGTGCCAGCAGTAGGACCTCGACAGGTTTGGAGCCCCAGCATTTT. Translating gives CASSRTSTGLEPQHF.

The chain links TRBV5-1 to TRBJ2-7; TRBD2 agrees at 8 bases. Looked up from germline, CDR1 is SGHRS and CDR2 is YFSETQ. The V gene end was trimmed by 3 bases and the J gene end by 0 bases; junction bases not matched to a gene: 11. This CDR3 has 17 residues. Here the CDR3 reads CASSWGLGSGSSYEQYF. Written as DNA, the CDR3 is TGCGCCAGCAGCTGGGGACTAGGGAGCGGGAGCTCCTACGAGCAGTACTTC.

The rearrangement joins TRBV29-1 to TRBJ2-3, with D perhaps matching TRBD1 (5 bases). CDR3 length: 14 amino acids. CDR1 and CDR2 (germline): SQVTM, ANQGSEA. Trimming took off 7 bases at V and 0 bases at J, with 14 bases between the two ends. This CDR3 reads CSADSSSSTDTQYF. In nucleotides, the CDR3 is TGCAGCGCTGACAGTTCCTCTAGCACAGATACGCAGTATTTT.

The chain couples TRBV30 to TRBJ1-6; the D gene is possibly TRBD1 (5 bases). V was pared by 0 bases and J by 10 bases, with 13 bases between. The V gene's germline CDR1 is GTSNPN and CDR2 SVGIG (reference sequence). This CDR3 spans 14 amino acids. CDR3 protein: CAWSVGGVGSPLHF. The CDR3, as DNA: TGTGCCTGGAGTGTGGGAGGGGTTGGGTCACCCCTCCACTTT.

The chain combines TRBV19 with TRBJ2-2; 8 positions agree with TRBD1. The CDR3 has 13 amino acids. V lost 10 bases to trimming and J lost 4 bases; unmatched junction nucleotides: 5. Germline loops: CDR1 LNHDA, CDR2 SQIVND (reference sequence). The CDR3 DNA sequence: TGTGCCACAAGGACAGGGAGCACCGGGGAGCTGTTTTTT. Its protein is CATRTGSTGELFF.

This rearrangement joins TRBV28 to TRBJ2-1, with D possibly being TRBD2 (6 bases). The CDR3 spans 13 residues. The germline V gene has CDR1 MDHEN and CDR2 SYDVKM. Deletions cut 3 bases from V and 12 bases from J, with 15 bases between. The CDR3: CASSFGGGVGQFF. The CDR3 nucleotides are TGTGCCAGCAGTTTCGGGGGAGGAGTGGGGCAGTTCTTC.

This clone was observed a few times. V usage is TRBV4-1 and J usage is TRBJ2-7; the match to TRBD2 covers 8 bases. This CDR3 contains 17 residues. The V and J ends lost 3 bases and 4 bases, in that order; junction bases with no gene match: 14. Germline V gene sequence: CDR1 MGHRA, CDR2 YSYEKL. The CDR3 here is CASSQKEASGGPYEQYF. The CDR3 nucleotides read TGCGCCAGCAGCCAGAAGGAGGCTTCGGGAGGGCCGTACGAGCAGTACTTC.

The V call is TRBV9, the J call TRBJ2-2; TRBD2 agrees at 9 bases. V shed 3 bases and J 2 bases; nucleotides not matched to a gene: 5. The CDR3 covers 16 residues. Germline V gene data show CDR1 as SGDLS and CDR2 as YYNGEE. CDR3: CASSARGRENTGELFF. CDR3 bases: TGTGCCAGCAGCGCCCGCGGGAGGGAAAACACCGGGGAGCTGTTTTTT.

The chain combines TRBV7-9 with TRBJ1-4; 9 bases agree with TRBD1. Unmatched junction bases numbered 1, after V lost 1 base and J lost 4 bases. CDR3 length equals 15 residues. Germline CDR1 SEHNR, CDR2 FQNEAQ (reference sequence). The CDR3 bases are TGTGCCAGCAGCTTAGGGGGACAGGGTAATGAAAAACTGTTTTTT. Protein: CASSLGGQGNEKLFF.

There are a few counts of this clone. The gene calls are TRBV6-6 and TRBJ1-1; no firm D call. The CDR3 covers 12 residues. The germline V and J ends were trimmed by 3 bases and 4 bases, with 6 bases remaining between them. Looked up from germline, CDR1 is MNHNY and CDR2 is SVGAGI (reference sequence). Here the CDR3 reads CASSYLSTEAFF. The CDR3 nucleotides are TGTGCCAGCAGTTATCTTTCCACTGAAGCTTTCTTT.